Below are 25 T cell receptor beta chains sequenced from a single sample in a study of blood T cell repertoires in COVID-19. TCRdb's copy holds only in-frame clones and misses some; the assay was immunoSEQ multiplex PCR. This table holds about 170,000 clones, 80% to 85% found once. Input material: peripheral blood. These receptors originate from a human donor with acute or convalescent COVID-19. The donor label of this sample is uncertain.

The table lists this clone with a count of one. The DNA of the CDR3 is TGTGCCTGGAGTGTTGACAGGGGAGCGCAGTTCTTC. Its protein product is CAWSVDRGAQFF. V is TRBV30 and J is TRBJ2-1, with 8 bases matching TRBD1. This CDR3 region has 12 residues. Trimming cost V 0 bases and J 12 bases; bases outside gene matches: 4. The germline V gene has CDR1 GTSNPN and CDR2 SVGIG (reference sequence).

V is TRBV30 and J is TRBJ1-6, with 11 bases aligning to TRBD1. Germline V CDR1 and CDR2: GTSNPN, SVGIG (reference sequence). V shed 4 bases and J 6 bases; nucleotides not matched to a gene: 5. The CDR3 runs to 15 residues. The CDR3 region is CAWTRTGGSNSPLHF. The CDR3 DNA follows: TGTGCCTGGACTCGGACAGGGGGCTCTAATTCACCCCTCCACTTT.

This chain uses TRBV5-1 with TRBJ1-1; weak D call: TRBD1 (6 bases). CDR3 size: 14 residues. Trimming removed 0 bases from V and 8 bases from J, with 14 bases in between. Germline CDR1 SGHRS, CDR2 YFSETQ. The DNA for the CDR3 is TGCGCCAGCAGCTTGGAAGGCAGGGGCCGGGAAGCTTTCTTT. Its translation is CASSLEGRGREAFF.

The J gene is TRBJ1-4, the V gene TRBV2; D gene uncertain. Germline V gene data show CDR1 as SNHLY and CDR2 as FYNNEI. The CDR3 covers 13 residues. V lost 8 bases and J 7 bases, leaving 14 bases between the germline ends. CDR3 protein: CASAAREGEKLFF. Written as DNA, the CDR3 is TGTGCCAGCGCAGCAAGGGAGGGTGAAAAACTGTTTTTT.

This clone was counted between two and nine times. The chain employs TRBV18 and TRBJ1-3, with D hard to call. The CDR3 covers 16 residues. The V and J ends lost 1 base and 4 bases respectively, with 14 bases between them. The germline gives CDR1 KGHSH, CDR2 LQKENI. The CDR3 here is CASSPQGLVAGNTIYF. The CDR3 coding sequence is TGTGCCAGCTCACCACAGGGTTTGGTAGCGGGAAACACCATATATTTT.

This clone appeared a few times. V gene TRBV6-2 or TRBV6-3 combines with J gene TRBJ2-2, with a tentative D call TRBD1 (6 bases). CDR1 is MNHEY, CDR2 SVGEGT, per germline. The V gene lost 5 bases and the J gene lost 0 bases, with 13 bases spanning the gap. The CDR3 extends over 16 amino acids. CDR3 DNA: TGTGCCAGCAGTGTGACAGGCGAATCGAACACCGGGGAGCTGTTTTTT. This codes for CASSVTGESNTGELFF.

The chain recombines TRBV30 with TRBJ2-3; possible D gene TRBD2, 6 bases. Trimming left V 1 base short and J 0 bases short, with 14 bases between. CDR3 length equals 16 residues. Germline assignment: CDR1 GTSNPN and CDR2 SVGIG (reference sequence). Written as DNA, the CDR3 is TGTGCCTGGAGTGCCCCGGGACTCTATAGCACAGATACGCAGTATTTT. This encodes CAWSAPGLYSTDTQYF.

This chain joins TRBV10-3 and TRBJ2-7; D may be TRBD1 (5 bases). The germline gives CDR1 ENHRY, CDR2 SYGVKD. The CDR3 loop spans 12 amino acids. The germline V and J ends were trimmed by 3 bases and 9 bases, with 12 bases remaining between them. The CDR3 reads CAISDRVSGQYF. In DNA form, the CDR3 reads TGTGCCATCAGTGACAGGGTCAGTGGGCAGTACTTC.

This chain joins TRBV28 and TRBJ1-5; TRBD1 agrees at 7 bases. Losses at the gene ends were 7 bases for V and 7 bases for J; bases not matched to a gene: 10. CDR1 and CDR2 (germline): MDHEN, SYDVKM. This CDR3 comprises 14 residues. The CDR3 spells CASTTGVEWQPQHF. Written as DNA, the CDR3 is TGTGCCAGCACAACAGGGGTGGAATGGCAGCCCCAGCATTTT.

The rearrangement links TRBV28 to TRBJ1-5, with D uncertain. Germline loops: CDR1 MDHEN, CDR2 SYDVKM. The CDR3 totals 13 residues. The V end was cut by 7 bases, the J end by 1 base, with 8 bases between. The CDR3 nucleotides read TGTGCCAGCATTCCGGGGAGCAATCAGCCCCAGCATTTT. This codes for CASIPGSNQPQHF.

V is TRBV15 and J is TRBJ1-2; D is possibly TRBD1 (6 bases). V was trimmed by 3 bases and J by 2 bases, leaving 13 bases between them. CDR3 size: 15 residues. In germline, CDR1 is LNHNV, CDR2 YYDKDF (reference sequence). This chain's CDR3 is CATSSPDRGNYGYTF. DNA for the CDR3: TGTGCCACCAGCAGTCCGGACAGAGGAAACTATGGCTACACCTTC. The full variable domain, rest sourced from reference TRBV15 and TRBJ1-2, is DAMVIQNPRYQVTQFGKPVTLSCSQTLNHNVMYWYQQKSSQAPKLLFHYYDKDFNNEADTPDNFQSRRPNTSFCFLDIRSPGLGDTAMYLCATSSPDRGNYGYTFGSGTRLTVV.

V usage is TRBV2 and J usage is TRBJ1-1; tentatively, D is TRBD1 (6 bases). V was shortened by 5 bases and J by 8 bases, with 12 bases between the two germline ends. The germline V gene encodes CDR1 SNHLY and CDR2 FYNNEI. This CDR3 contains 12 residues. The CDR3 loop reads CASSSQGPEAFF. As DNA, the CDR3 is TGTGCCAGCAGTAGCCAGGGGCCCGAAGCTTTCTTT.

This clone appeared many times. The rearrangement links TRBV5-1 to TRBJ2-4; D remains ambiguous. The ends were cut back, 0 bases at V and 5 bases at J, with 9 bases in the middle. This CDR3 is built from 14 residues. The germline CDR1 and CDR2 sequences are SGHRS and YFSETQ. The CDR3 loop reads CASSLEPGENIQYF. As DNA, the CDR3 is TGCGCCAGCAGCTTGGAACCGGGTGAAAACATTCAGTACTTC.

The V call is TRBV7-9, the J call TRBJ1-3; 8 bases agree with TRBD1. Germline V lookup: CDR1 SEHNR, CDR2 FQNEAQ (reference sequence). After removal of 6 bases from V and 7 bases from J, the junction contained 5 bases not matched to a gene. The CDR3 contains 13 residues. The chain's CDR3 is CASRPRTGNTIYF. The CDR3 coding sequence is TGTGCCAGCAGGCCCCGGACAGGGAACACCATATATTTT.

The rearrangement links TRBV2 to TRBJ2-3; 7 bases are a match to TRBD1. V shed 4 bases, J shed 1 base, and the junction held 2 bases outside the gene matches. The CDR3 runs 14 residues. CDR1 and CDR2 (germline): SNHLY, FYNNEI. For the CDR3, the DNA is TGTGCCAGCAGTGCGGACAGGCGCACAGATACGCAGTATTTT. It is translated as CASSADRRTDTQYF.

CDR3 sequence reads: CASSKGTNTGELFF. As DNA, the CDR3 is TGTGCCAGCAGCAAAGGGACAAACACCGGGGAGCTGTTTTTT. The chain joins TRBV21-1 to TRBJ2-2; the table's D gene call, TRBD1, was not cross checked with the DNA. TRBV21-1 constitutes a pseudogene. CDR3 length: 14 residues.

The V and J genes are TRBV6-1 and TRBJ2-7, with 9 bases that match TRBD1. The trim removed 1 base at V and 3 bases at J, leaving 7 bases unmatched. CDR1 MNHNS and CDR2 SASEGT come from the germline V gene. The CDR3 has 16 amino acids. CDR3 coding DNA: TGTGCCAGCAGTGAAGGAATGGGACAGGGTAACTACGAGCAGTACTTC. It encodes CASSEGMGQGNYEQYF.

The chain couples TRBV6-2 or TRBV6-3 to TRBJ2-5; 10 bases match TRBD1. Germline V gene sequence: CDR1 MNHEY, CDR2 SVGEGT. The CDR3 runs 16 residues. V was clipped by 6 bases and J by 6 bases; unmatched bases: 13. This CDR3 reads CASSRAGTGERQTQYF. CDR3 in DNA: TGTGCCAGCAGCCGTGCCGGGACAGGGGAGAGGCAGACCCAGTACTTC.

The rearrangement links TRBV11-2 to TRBJ2-1; D is possibly TRBD1 (5 bases). V shed 0 bases and J shed 3 bases, with 12 bases lying between them. The germline V gene encodes CDR1 SGHAT and CDR2 FQNNGV. This CDR3 has 16 amino acids. DNA for the CDR3: TGTGCCAGCAGCTTAGATCTTGGAAGGGGCTACAATGAGCAGTTCTTC. Protein: CASSLDLGRGYNEQFF. The variable domain in full, with the rest retrieved from reference TRBV11-2 and TRBJ2-1, is EAGVAQSPRYKIIEKRQSVAFWCNPISGHATLYWYQQILGQGPKLLIQFQNNGVVDDSQLPKDRFSAERLKGVDSTLKIQPAKLEDSAVYLCASSLDLGRGYNEQFFGPGTRLTVL.

This clone was found once. The chain links TRBV6-1 to TRBJ2-1; possible D gene TRBD2, 7 bases. CDR3 length: 16 amino acids. V lost 0 bases and J 2 bases, leaving 11 bases between the germline ends. CDR1 MNHNS and CDR2 SASEGT come from the germline V gene. The CDR3 coding sequence is TGTGCCAGCAGTGAAGCGGGGCGGGGGCCCTACAATGAGCAGTTCTTC. This codes for CASSEAGRGPYNEQFF.

Only one count was recorded for this clone. This rearrangement joins TRBV7-2 to TRBJ2-7; 9 bases fit TRBD2. This CDR3 spans 16 amino acids. Trimming removed 1 base from V and 4 bases from J; junction bases left unmatched: 8. The germline V gene encodes CDR1 SGHTA and CDR2 FQGNSA. CDR3 loop: CASSLEAQREAYEQYF. CDR3 DNA sequence: TGTGCCAGCAGCTTAGAAGCCCAGCGGGAGGCTTACGAGCAGTACTTC.

The gene calls are TRBV2 and TRBJ2-2; 10 bases line up with TRBD2. Germline lookup yields CDR1 SNHLY and CDR2 FYNNEI. The V and J ends lost 5 bases and 0 bases, in that order; junction bases with no gene match: 9. The CDR3 totals 18 residues. The CDR3 bases are TGTGCCAGCAGTAAAAGGACTAGCGGCTACGCGAACACCGGGGAGCTGTTTTTT. Translation: CASSKRTSGYANTGELFF.

The chain carries TRBV4-1 and TRBJ1-1; D might be TRBD1 (6 bases). The germline V and J ends were trimmed by 5 bases and 2 bases, with 15 bases remaining between them. Germline assignment: CDR1 MGHRA and CDR2 YSYEKL. The CDR3 has 15 residues. CDR3 DNA: TGCGCCAGCAGCTTAGAATCAGGGGCTAACACTGAAGCTTTCTTT. Translation gives CASSLESGANTEAFF.

The chain recombines TRBV19 with TRBJ1-3; no firm D call. The V and J ends lost 2 bases and 3 bases respectively, with 8 bases between them. Germline loops: CDR1 LNHDA, CDR2 SQIVND (reference sequence). The CDR3 is 14 amino acids. CDR3 nucleotides: TGTGCCAGTAGTATAAACACCGATGGAAACACCATATATTTT. It yields the protein CASSINTDGNTIYF.

J is TRBJ1-2 and V is TRBV30; perhaps TRBD1 as D (6 bases). CDR3 length: 12 residues. Germline assignment: CDR1 GTSNPN and CDR2 SVGIG (reference sequence). With 1 base removed from V and 5 bases from J, the gap between germline ends came to 8 bases. For the CDR3, the DNA is TGTGCCTGGAGTGGGGACAAGTATGGCTACACCTTC. Translating it yields CAWSGDKYGYTF.